This T cell receptor (beta chain) came from a study of Ad26.COV2.S vaccination and SARS-CoV-2 variants. Study at large: Donor joined the COV1001 Ad26.COV2.S trial arm. By the intramuscular route, Ad26.COV2.S was given once, or twice 56 days apart. Whole-study results and caveats: Possible underestimation of total T cell responses by the TCR breadth and depth analyses was noted.

Assay used: immunoSEQ multiplex PCR; TCRdb lists only in-frame clones, some missing. This repertoire shows 450,000 to 550,000 clones, about 89% found once; its top ten account for about 1.5%. As for this clone: Its matching antigen is unknown.

V was pared by 3 bases and J by 4 bases, with 19 bases between. The CDR3 has 17 residues. Germline V lookup: CDR1 MNHEY, CDR2 SVGEGT. Treatment noted: approximately 18 received Ad26.COV2.S at low or high dose, single or two shots; 5 received placebo; per-sample allocation not given. The study sampled participants on day 63 after the first vaccine or placebo injection. This rearrangement joins TRBV6-2 or TRBV6-3 to TRBJ1-3; D call uncertain. The input for sequencing was peripheral blood, taken in a trial of Ad26.COV2.S vaccine versus placebo. The receptor's source is a person aged 18-60 years who received the Ad26.COV2.S COVID-19 vaccine or a placebo. The CDR3 region has the DNA TGTGCCAGCAGTTATCGTCGAGTCGGGGAAAAGGGAAACACCATATATTTT. As protein: CASSYRRVGEKGNTIYF.